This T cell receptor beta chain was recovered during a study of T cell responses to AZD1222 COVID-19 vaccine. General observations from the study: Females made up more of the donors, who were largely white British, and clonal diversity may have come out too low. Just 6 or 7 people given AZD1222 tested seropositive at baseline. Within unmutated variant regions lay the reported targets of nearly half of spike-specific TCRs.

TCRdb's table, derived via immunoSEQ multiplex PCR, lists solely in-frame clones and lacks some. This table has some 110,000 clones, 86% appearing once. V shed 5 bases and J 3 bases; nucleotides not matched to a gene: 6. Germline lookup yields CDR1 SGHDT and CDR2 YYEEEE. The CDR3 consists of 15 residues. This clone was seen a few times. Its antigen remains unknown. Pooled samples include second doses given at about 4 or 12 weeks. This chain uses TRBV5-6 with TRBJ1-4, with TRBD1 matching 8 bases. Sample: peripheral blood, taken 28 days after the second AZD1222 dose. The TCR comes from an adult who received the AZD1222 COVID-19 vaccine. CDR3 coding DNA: TGTGCCAGCAGTTCCAGGGGGCTGTCTAATGAAAAACTGTTTTTT. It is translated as CASSSRGLSNEKLFF.